This T cell receptor (beta chain) comes out of a study of shared clonotypes between healthy human individuals. Study summary: Each donor's CD8 memory used one plate, CD8 naive two, each CD4 subset three. General study findings and limits: Larger richness was generally estimated for naive than memory subsets.

With respect to this clone: Its antigen remains unknown.

This table comes from immunoSEQ multiplex PCR, and its TCRdb copy is limited to in-frame clones, with some not included. This repertoire shows 1.5 million to 2.5 million clones, 85% to 95% found once; its top ten account for 1.2%. Looked up from germline, CDR1 is SGHDN and CDR2 is FVKESK. Losses at the gene ends were 1 base for V and 4 bases for J; bases not matched to a gene: 12. The CDR3 extends over 17 amino acids. The naive CD8 population came from CD45RO-negative cells selected for CCR7, without terminally differentiated effector memory CD45RA+ cells. Every donor was a Caucasian adult from Nashville, Tennessee.

V gene TRBV14 combines with J gene TRBJ2-7; TRBD2 matches 8 bases. The sequencing input was naive CD8+ T cells sorted from blood. This receptor was taken from a man aged 18 to 35 in good health. This chain's CDR3 is CASSQGSWSGGSYEQYF. DNA of the CDR3: TGTGCCAGCAGCCAAGGAAGTTGGAGCGGGGGAAGTTACGAGCAGTACTTC.